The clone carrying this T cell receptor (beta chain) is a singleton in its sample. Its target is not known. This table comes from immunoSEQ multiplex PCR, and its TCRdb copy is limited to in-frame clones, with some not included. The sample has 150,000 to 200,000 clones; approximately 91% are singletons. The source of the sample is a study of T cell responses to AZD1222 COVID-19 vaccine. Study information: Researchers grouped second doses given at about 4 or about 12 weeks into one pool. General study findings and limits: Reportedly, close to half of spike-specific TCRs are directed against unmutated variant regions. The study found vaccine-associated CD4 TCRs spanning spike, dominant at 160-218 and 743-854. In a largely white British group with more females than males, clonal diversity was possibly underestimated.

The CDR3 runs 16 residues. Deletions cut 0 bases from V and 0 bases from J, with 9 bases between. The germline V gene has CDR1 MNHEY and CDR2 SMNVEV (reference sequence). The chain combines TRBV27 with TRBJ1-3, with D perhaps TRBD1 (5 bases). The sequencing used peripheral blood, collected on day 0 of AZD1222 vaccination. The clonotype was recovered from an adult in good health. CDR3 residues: CASSLSWGSSGNTIYF. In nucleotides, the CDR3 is TGTGCCAGCAGTTTATCGTGGGGGAGCTCTGGAAACACCATATATTTT.